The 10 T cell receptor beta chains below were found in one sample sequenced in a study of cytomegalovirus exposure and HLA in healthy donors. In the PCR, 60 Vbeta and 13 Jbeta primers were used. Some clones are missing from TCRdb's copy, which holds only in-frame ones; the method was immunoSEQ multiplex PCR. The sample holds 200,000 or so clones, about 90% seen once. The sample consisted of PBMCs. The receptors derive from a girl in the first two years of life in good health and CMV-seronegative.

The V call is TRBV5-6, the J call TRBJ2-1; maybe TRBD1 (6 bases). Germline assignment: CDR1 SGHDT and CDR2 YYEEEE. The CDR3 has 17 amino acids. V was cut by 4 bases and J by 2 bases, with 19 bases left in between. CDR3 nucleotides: TGTGCCAGCAGCCCCCCCCTAGGGACATCTACCTACAATGAGCAGTTCTTC. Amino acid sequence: CASSPPLGTSTYNEQFF.

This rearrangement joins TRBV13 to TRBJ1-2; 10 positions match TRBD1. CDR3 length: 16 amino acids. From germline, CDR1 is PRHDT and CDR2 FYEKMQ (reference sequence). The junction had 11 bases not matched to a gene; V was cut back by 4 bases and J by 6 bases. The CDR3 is CASSSGTGAWFDGYTF. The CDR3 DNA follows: TGTGCCAGCAGCTCCGGGACAGGGGCCTGGTTTGATGGCTACACCTTC.

The DNA for the CDR3 is TGTGCCAGCAGTGCATTCGGGACAGGGCAAGAGACCCAGTACTTC. Translated: CASSAFGTGQETQYF. This chain connects TRBV2 to TRBJ2-5, with 9 bases identical to TRBD1. V shed 4 bases and J 2 bases; nucleotides not matched to a gene: 5. CDR3 length: 15 amino acids. Germline CDR1 SNHLY, CDR2 FYNNEI.

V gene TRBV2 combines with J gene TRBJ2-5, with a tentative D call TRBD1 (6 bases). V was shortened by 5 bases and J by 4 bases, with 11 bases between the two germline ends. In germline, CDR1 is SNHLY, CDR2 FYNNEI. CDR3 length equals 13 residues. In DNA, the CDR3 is TGTGCCAGCAGTATACAGGGTCGAGAGACCCAGTACTTC. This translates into CASSIQGRETQYF.

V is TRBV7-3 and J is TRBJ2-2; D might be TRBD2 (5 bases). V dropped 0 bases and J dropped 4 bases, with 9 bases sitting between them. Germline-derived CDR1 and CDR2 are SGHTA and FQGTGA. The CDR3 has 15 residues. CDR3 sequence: CASSLTLGLTGELFF. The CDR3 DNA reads TGTGCCAGCAGCTTAACACTAGGTCTCACCGGGGAGCTGTTTTTT.

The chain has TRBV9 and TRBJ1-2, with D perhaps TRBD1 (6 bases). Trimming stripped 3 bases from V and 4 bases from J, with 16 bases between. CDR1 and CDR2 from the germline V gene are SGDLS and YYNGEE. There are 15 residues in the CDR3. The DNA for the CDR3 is TGTGCCAGCAGCGAACAGACAGGCACCTTCTATGGCTACACCTTC. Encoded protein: CASSEQTGTFYGYTF.

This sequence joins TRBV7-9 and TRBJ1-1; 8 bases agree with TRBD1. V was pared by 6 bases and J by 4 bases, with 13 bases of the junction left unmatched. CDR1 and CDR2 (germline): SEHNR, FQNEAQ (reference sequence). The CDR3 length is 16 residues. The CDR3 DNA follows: TGTGCCAGCAGTTCATCCCAGGGGGCCCTCAGCACTGAAGCTTTCTTT. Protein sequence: CASSSSQGALSTEAFF.

CDR3 protein: CAISARYNEQFF. The CDR3 nucleotides read TGTGCCATCAGTGCGCGGTACAATGAGCAGTTCTTC. This chain connects TRBV10-3 to TRBJ2-1, with no clear D. Trimming stripped 4 bases from V and 4 bases from J, with 5 bases between. The germline gives CDR1 ENHRY, CDR2 SYGVKD. The CDR3 has 12 amino acids.

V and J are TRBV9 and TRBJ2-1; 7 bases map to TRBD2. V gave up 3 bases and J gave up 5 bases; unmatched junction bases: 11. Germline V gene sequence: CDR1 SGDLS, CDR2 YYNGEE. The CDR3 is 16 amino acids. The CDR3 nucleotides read TGTGCCAGCAGCGGTTCCCGGTGGGAGGGCCACAATGAGCAGTTCTTC. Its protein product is CASSGSRWEGHNEQFF.

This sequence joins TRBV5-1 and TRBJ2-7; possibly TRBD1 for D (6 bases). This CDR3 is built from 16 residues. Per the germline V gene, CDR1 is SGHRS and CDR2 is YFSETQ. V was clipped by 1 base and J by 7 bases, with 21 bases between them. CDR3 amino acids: CASSLRATGQRVEQYF. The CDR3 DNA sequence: TGCGCCAGCAGCTTGAGGGCCACAGGACAGAGAGTGGAGCAGTACTTC.